The entry below describes one T cell receptor beta chain. Antigen unknown. The data originate from a study of CXCR3-negative and CXCR3-positive naive CD8 T cells. Germline V gene data show CDR1 as SGHNT and CDR2 as YYREEE (reference sequence). The CDR3 sequence is 12 residues long. The TRB cDNA libraries were prepared by 5' RACE with UMI labels. For each CDR3 protein, TCRdb gives one entry from its re-call of the 5' RACE reads, without DNA. The sample has approximately 49,000 distinct CDR3 sequences, and its top ten clones hold about 15%. The study's findings and limits: For the naive subsets, surface CD5 was similar, and TCR strength was inferred from TRB CDR3 properties.

The specimen was memory CD8+ T cells from blood. This rearrangement joins TRBV5-4 to TRBJ1-2. The origin of this receptor is a human donor in good health. Some clones in this sample may be carry-over from other donors' samples. The CDR3 reads CASSLGREEATF.